These T cell receptor beta chains were read from a single sample in a study of shared clonotypes between healthy human individuals. The table came from immunoSEQ multiplex PCR; TCRdb's copy has only in-frame clones and leaves some out. This sample has roughly 2,300,000 clones, with 92% found just once. The sample taken for sequencing was naive CD4+ T cells from PBMCs. The receptor set was obtained from a young man in good health. Some clones in this sample may be carry-over from other donors' samples. The CDR3 runs from the conserved cysteine through the conserved F or W. D genes are given only for firm matches. For some rows the clone size is stated as once, few or many, or as a class when expanded; others skip it.

size,V,J,D,DNA,CDR3
.,TRBV7-9,TRBJ2-3,.,TGTGCCAGCAGCTTACCGGTAGCAGCAAGCACAGATACGCAGTATTTT,CASSLPVAASTDTQYF
once,TRBV7-2,TRBJ2-7,TRBD1,TGTGCCAGCAGCTTAGCGCGGACAGGTGCCTACGAGCAGTACTTC,CASSLARTGAYEQYF
.,TRBV7-9,TRBJ2-2,.,TGTGCCAGCAGCTTAGACGGAGGGCTGTTTTTT,CASSLDGGLFF
.,TRBV4-2,TRBJ2-5,TRBD2,TGTGCCAGCAGCCAAATGGGAGCGGGAGGCGGAGAGACCCAGTACTTC,CASSQMGAGGGETQYF
.,TRBV9,TRBJ2-5,TRBD2,TGTGCCAGCAGCTCAAAGGGGAGCAGGGCTAGCGGGAGTATGGAGACCCAGTACTTC,CASSSKGSRASGSMETQYF
.,TRBV5-1,TRBJ2-5,.,TGCGCCAGCAGCGTCTCCCCAAGGGAGACCCAGTACTTC,CASSVSPRETQYF
few,TRBV7-2,TRBJ2-1,TRBD2,TGTGCCAGCAGCTTAGTTCGCGGGGGCTACAATGAGCAGTTCTTC,CASSLVRGGYNEQFF
.,TRBV27,TRBJ2-7,TRBD2,TGTGCCAGCAGGCCTCGACTGGGGACTAGCTCCTACGAGCAGTACTTC,CASRPRLGTSSYEQYF
once,TRBV6-5,TRBJ1-1,.,TGTGCCAGCAGTTACGCACCCACTCACATGAACACTGAAGCTTTCTTT,CASSYAPTHMNTEAFF
few,TRBV30,TRBJ2-2,.,TGTGCCTGCCGATACGCCGGGGAGCTGTTTTTT,CACRYAGELFF
once,TRBV9,TRBJ1-5,.,TGTGCCAGCAGCGTAGATGCCAAAACAGGGAACAATCAGCCCCAGCATTTT,CASSVDAKTGNNQPQHF
.,TRBV15,TRBJ1-1,.,TGTGCCACCAGCAGAGATCGTGGGTGGAACACTGAAGCTTTCTTT,CATSRDRGWNTEAFF
.,TRBV28,TRBJ2-7,.,TGTGCCAGCAGTTCCTACCGGAGCTACGAGCAGTACTTC,CASSSYRSYEQYF
.,TRBV28,TRBJ1-4,.,TGTGCCAGCAGTTTGGGGCCGATTGAAAAACTGTTTTTT,CASSLGPIEKLFF
.,TRBV4-2,TRBJ2-1,TRBD2,TGTGCCAGCAGCCGGGAGGGAGCGGGAGGGTACAATGAGCAGTTCTTC,CASSREGAGGYNEQFF
.,TRBV19,TRBJ2-7,TRBD2,TGTGCCAGTAGTACTACGGGACTAGCGACCTACGAGCAGTACTTC,CASSTTGLATYEQYF
few,TRBV29-1,TRBJ1-4,.,TGCAGCGTGGGGACCGAGCCCTATGAAAAACTGTTTTTT,CSVGTEPYEKLFF
.,TRBV7-9,TRBJ2-3,.,TGTGCCAGCAGCTTAGGGTGGTTACGGGGAACATATAGCACAGATACGCAGTATTTT,CASSLGWLRGTYSTDTQYF
once,TRBV7-8,TRBJ2-7,TRBD2,TGTGCCAGCAGCTTAAGCGGGAGTTTACACGAGCAGTACTTC,CASSLSGSLHEQYF
.,TRBV19,TRBJ1-2,.,TGTGCCAGTAGTATTTTGGGCTCCTTCTATGGCTACACCTTC,CASSILGSFYGYTF
once,TRBV7-2,TRBJ2-1,TRBD2,TGTGCCAGCAGCTTAGCGGGACTAGCGAACTACAATGAGCAGTTCTTC,CASSLAGLANYNEQFF
.,TRBV6-6,TRBJ1-1,.,TGTGCCAGCAGTCTAACCTTGGAGGGCACTGAAGCTTTCTTT,CASSLTLEGTEAFF
.,TRBV29-1,TRBJ2-7,.,TGCAGCGTTTCGAAGCGGGCCACAGGCTACGAGCAGTACTTC,CSVSKRATGYEQYF
.,TRBV19,TRBJ2-2,TRBD2,TGTGCCAGTAGTACATCCCGCGGGAGATGGAAGGTCGGGGAGCTGTTTTTT,CASSTSRGRWKVGELFF
.,TRBV29-1,TRBJ1-5,TRBD1,TGCAGCGTTGCAAAGGGGGCGAGTCAGCCCCAGCATTTT,CSVAKGASQPQHF
.,TRBV15,TRBJ1-5,.,TGTGCCACCAGAATCGGCGGGGGGGCGGATAGCAATCAGCCCCAGCATTTT,CATRIGGGADSNQPQHF
.,TRBV7-3,TRBJ1-3,TRBD1,TGTGCCAGCCCCCGAGGAGGGGGCCCTGGAAACACCATATATTTT,CASPRGGGPGNTIYF
few,TRBV30,TRBJ1-5,TRBD1,TGTGCCTGGAGTGTACAGGGGAGTCAGCCCCAGCATTTT,CAWSVQGSQPQHF
.,TRBV5-5,TRBJ2-2,.,TGTGCCAGCAGCGGCACGGGGGACACCGGGGAGCTGTTTTTT,CASSGTGDTGELFF
.,TRBV7-3,TRBJ2-5,.,TGTGCCAGCAGCTTCGGGGGGACAGGTCAGGAGGAGACCCAGTACTTC,CASSFGGTGQEETQYF
.,TRBV4-2,TRBJ1-1,TRBD1,TGTGCCAGCAGCCCAGTAGCGGGGGCAGGGGGCACTGAAGCTTTCTTT,CASSPVAGAGGTEAFF
.,TRBV4-3,TRBJ2-7,TRBD2,TGCGCCAGCAGCCTCCTCGGACTAGCGGGAGGATACGAGCAGTACTTC,CASSLLGLAGGYEQYF
.,TRBV29-1,TRBJ1-4,.,TGCAGCGCCGAGGACCGAAATGAAAAACTGTTTTTT,CSAEDRNEKLFF
.,TRBV6-5,TRBJ2-1,.,TGTGCCAGCAGTTACCCCGGGAGTCCCGTGGCGTTCTTC,CASSYPGSPVAFF
.,TRBV25-1,TRBJ2-5,.,TGTGCCAGCAGTGAACCCTTGCTCGAGGAGACCCAGTACTTC,CASSEPLLEETQYF
.,TRBV7-3,TRBJ1-1,.,TGTGCCAGCAGCTTCAGGAAGAACACTGAAGCTTTCTTT,CASSFRKNTEAFF
.,TRBV29-1,TRBJ1-2,.,TGCAGCGTTCTCCACGCGGGGGTCGGGGGTTTCAACTATGGCTACACCTTC,CSVLHAGVGGFNYGYTF
.,TRBV28,TRBJ2-1,TRBD2,TGTGCCAGCACCTTTACTAGCGGGCCTTACTCCTACAATGAGCAGTTCTTC,CASTFTSGPYSYNEQFF
.,TRBV5-1,TRBJ2-2,TRBD1,TGCGCCAGCAGCTTCGGACAGGGGGCCGCCGGGGAGCTGTTTTTT,CASSFGQGAAGELFF
.,TRBV5-1,TRBJ2-7,.,TGCGCCAGCAGCTTGGGGTTAGGGGGGACGTACGAGCAGTACTTC,CASSLGLGGTYEQYF
.,TRBV10-2,TRBJ2-7,.,TGCGCCAGCAGTGAAAATATCCCCTACGAGCAGTACTTC,CASSENIPYEQYF
.,TRBV9,TRBJ2-2,TRBD1,TGTGCCAGCCGGGGACAGGGCCGATACACCGGGGAGCTGTTTTTT,CASRGQGRYTGELFF
.,TRBV7-2,TRBJ2-1,TRBD2,TGTGCCAGCAGCTTAACTAGCGGCTACAATGAGCAGTTCTTC,CASSLTSGYNEQFF
once,TRBV19,TRBJ1-4,.,TGTGCCAGTAGAAGACAGCACAATGAAAAACTGTTTTTT,CASRRQHNEKLFF
.,TRBV7-9,TRBJ2-3,.,TGTGCCAGCAGCTCCCGTGGGAGTCAAGCAGATACGCAGTATTTT,CASSSRGSQADTQYF
.,TRBV28,TRBJ2-3,TRBD2,TGTGCCAGCAGCAATAGCGGGGTCCGAGCTGATACGCAGTATTTT,CASSNSGVRADTQYF
.,TRBV6-4,TRBJ1-1,.,TGTGCCAGCAGTCCTCAGATGAACACTGAAGCTTTCTTT,CASSPQMNTEAFF
.,TRBV7-9,TRBJ2-5,TRBD2,TGTGCCAGCAGGCCCGGGGGGGCGGCACAAGAGACCCAGTACTTC,CASRPGGAAQETQYF
.,TRBV28,TRBJ2-5,.,TGTGCCAGCAGTCCACCGGGAGTACCGTACCAAGAGACCCAGTACTTC,CASSPPGVPYQETQYF
.,TRBV7-6,TRBJ1-3,.,TGTGCCAGCAGCTCCGAATGGGGAAACACCATATATTTT,CASSSEWGNTIYF